This TCR beta chain appears in the sequencing data of a study of cytomegalovirus exposure and HLA in healthy donors listed by TCRdb under 2017. Some background on the complete study: In an earlier analysis of some 550 of the donors, about 260 Gb of sequence data and 100 million or so unique TCR beta sequences from 180 million or so T cells were reported. Roughly 300 gigabases of sequencing data and 75 million to 85 million unique TCR sequences made up an early release that covered several hundred HLA-typed donors. Of the roughly 400 genotyped donors, 75% to 85% were placed in the genetic ancestry cluster associated with self-reported Caucasian donors. The study was designed to test whether signatures of past pathogen exposure could be identified by cataloging public T cell receptors. The study profiled the T cell repertoires of 666 subjects by immunosequencing and related them to cytomegalovirus serostatus. Along with the approximately 650-subject first cohort, a separate validation cohort of over 90 different subjects was used. To predict cytomegalovirus infection status, the study combined high-throughput TCR immunosequencing, statistical association of individual TCRs with disease status, and machine learning. In a later analysis, previously published TCR beta repertoires from 500 to 750 donors were re-analyzed and high-resolution HLA genotyping was added so that TCR occurrence patterns could be studied. Rather than using new phenotypic data, the later analysis identified candidate immune exposures from TCR beta sequences and from how often those sequences occurred across donors. To decide whether each TCR beta V gene segment behaved as functional or pseudogenic, an earlier analysis of some 580 of the donors relied on high-throughput TCR beta sequencing. Donor age, sex, ethnicity and CMV serostatus were collected together with the repertoire data. A later genetic analysis took genome-wide SNP genotypes for about 55% of the 666 donors and used that subset as a discovery cohort. Every repertoire in the discovery cohort had been generated on one and the same sequencing platform. HLA typing covered class I and class II loci at four-digit resolution. Typing coverage varied by locus: 629-630 donors for A, B, C, DRB1 and DQB1; approximately 500 for DQA1; some 610 for DPA1; under 490 for DPB1. A few DR-DQ haplotypes were treated as single units for association and clustering because of strong linkage in the cohort. Among 350 to 400 genotyped donors of the cohort, an average of roughly 240,000 unique TCR beta nucleotide sequences were sequenced per donor, roughly 20% of them non-productive. The study at large found these results: Because the 87-base-pair reads could not distinguish some IMGT-functional V segments, including TRBV6-2 and TRBV6-3, those segments were excluded. The authors suggested that the approach could potentially be generalized to other disease states and immunological phenotypes. According to a later analysis, TCR association rates differed among HLA loci, with DRB1 alleles showing the most associated TCRs and HLA-C alleles showing the fewest. Because counts were too low, 15 to 20 rarely observed V segments, including chromosome 9 orphons, were excluded from the earlier analysis of 587 of the donors. Assigning TCR associations to individual alleles was difficult when HLA alleles, especially DR and DQ, strongly co-occurred. Compared with the approximately 670-donor mean, donors in an Asian-associated ancestry cluster had fewer N-insertions in productive TCRs, according to a later genetic analysis. The study gave a list of about 150 TCR beta chains associated with cytomegalovirus. For the cohort, immune exposure information was limited to CMV serostatus. The sequencing pipeline was judged likely to have produced a cluster of highly shared sequence variants as a technical artifact. Broadly in line with IMGT annotations, most TCR beta V segments showed up in productive rearrangements about 87% or about 30% of the time in an earlier analysis of 450 to 750 of the donors. At a false discovery rate of 0.05, a later analysis linked under 20,000 TCR beta sequences to specific HLA alleles. In vitro tests confirmed that a few of the cytomegalovirus-associated TCR beta chains recognize cytomegalovirus antigens. According to a later analysis, parvovirus B19, influenza, CMV and Epstein-Barr virus appeared linked to several top co-occurrence clusters. A later genetic analysis associated a missense DCLRE1C variant with V-gene and J-gene trimming of TCR beta chains, and an independent cohort replicated the association. The classifier was reported to diagnose cytomegalovirus status with high specificity and sensitivity in both the original cohort and the validation cohort. Sequencing depth was assumed to be roughly uniform across donors in the presence/absence analyses, though that assumption may not hold. Because HLA typing was missing for some donors at each locus, association tests included only the typed subset. In a later analysis, HLA-associated TCR beta chains were found to be more clonally expanded and to have lower generation probabilities than equally common non-associated chains. A later analysis found that most CMV-associated TCR beta chains appeared HLA-restricted, with HLA associations seemingly driven largely by CMV exposure. Correlated functional status among segregating V segments might be attributable to linkage disequilibrium, but an unknown experimental factor could not be ruled out. While some public TCRs were present in many individuals, most TCR sequences turned up only very rarely across donors. Only TCR beta chains were sequenced in this cohort, and the absence of alpha or paired-chain data limited detectable features. A further reported finding was that TCR beta sequences accurately predicted the HLA-A and HLA-B alleles for most subjects in the first cohort.

The cohort comprised some 730 healthy bone marrow donors. Cohort members were all nominally healthy when sampled, although unrecorded immune exposures were likely present. The donor was CMV seronegative and belonged to the group of 350 or so seronegative cohort members. A peripheral blood sample was collected from each donor, and TCR beta sequencing was performed on peripheral blood mononuclear cells. The Qiagen DNeasy Blood Extraction Kit was used to extract genomic DNA from the blood cell samples. The method was the immunoSEQ multiplex PCR assay. A mixture of 60 forward primers for TCR Vbeta segments and 13 reverse primers for TCR Jbeta segments was used in the multiplex PCR. The CDR3 region of rearranged TCR beta genes was amplified from genomic DNA by a multiplex PCR assay. The amplified TCR beta libraries were sequenced on the Illumina HiSeq System as 87-base-pair reads. The paper's data handling went like this. A later analysis tallied 70 million to 100 million unique TCR beta chains across the 666 repertoires, and some 10 million of those chains were shared by two or more donors. Raw reads were error-corrected and collapsed into unique sequences by a nearest-neighbor algorithm in which closely related sequences were merged to remove PCR and sequencing errors. Alignment of CDR3 sequences to IMGT reference sequences was used to assign V, D and J gene segments. For a sequence to be retained, a match of at least six nucleotides was required to both a V gene segment and a J gene segment. Rearrangements were called productive when the CDR3 lacked stop codons and stayed in frame with V and J; all others were non-productive. CDR3 was defined by IMGT convention, running from the second conserved V-encoded cysteine to the conserved J-encoded phenylalanine. Sequences without an unambiguous match to a single V gene segment were excluded from the earlier analysis of a few hundred of the donors. In an earlier analysis of some 590 of the donors, V segments were called functional above 56.7% productive rearrangements and were called segregating when the between-donor standard deviation exceeded 5%. A statistical classification framework was developed to diagnose cytomegalovirus status using the catalog of TCR beta chain sequences. In a later analysis, TCR nucleotide sequences were compared against IMGT/GENE-DB human TR gene sequences so that V and J genes could be assigned. In a later analysis, CDR3 sequences and most-parsimonious VDJ recombination scenarios were assigned using the TCRdist pipeline. In a later analysis, each TCR beta chain was defined by its CDR3 amino acid sequence together with its V-gene family, and reads lacking a unique V-gene family were excluded. To address suspected cross-contamination and a sequencing artifact, a later analysis removed 550 to 750 highly shared, low-generation-probability nucleotide sequences. For each public chain, a later analysis derived a clonal expansion index from normalized ranks of inferred template counts within each repertoire. A later analysis computed generation probabilities with a VDJ recombination model fitted to out-of-frame rearrangements, and checked the results against IGoR. In a later analysis, hypergeometric tests were used to score TCR-TCR, TCR-HLA and TCR-CMV co-occurrence, with a repertoire-size bias correction applied to TCR pairs. False discovery rates were estimated in a later analysis by permuting HLA or CMV assignments 20 times. In a later analysis, co-occurring TCRs were grouped with DBSCAN, and TCRdist sequence similarity was added when clustering was performed within HLA-allele-positive subsets. For co-occurrence clustering, repertoires with fewer than 30,000 or more than 120,000 public chains were excluded, along with roughly 5 repertoires with anomalous nucleotide sharing. The clones in this table, taken by TCRdb from immuneACCESS, are in-frame only. Not every clone is retained; where verified, under half of the shortfall comes from an unresolved V gene, and the cause of the rest is unknown. V and J calls and clone size follow that table, whereas D and trimming were derived from the DNA. The sample table holds tens of thousands of clones. About 1.5% of the sample rests with the top ten.

From the cysteine through the phenylalanine, the CDR3 covers 15 amino acids. The DNA shown is the 45-base CDR3, in frame from base 1. Trimming removed 6 bases from V and 1 base from J, leaving 13 bases between the germline ends. CDR1 and CDR2 are drawn from the germline V gene: MGHDK, SYGVNS. As to this clone: Its antigen is unknown.

The sequence links TRBV25-1 to TRBJ1-3, with TRBD1 perhaps the D gene, on 6 matching bases. The TCR originated in a woman aged 60-70 years in good health and CMV-seronegative. Specimen: PBMCs. This receptor carries the CDR3 CASSLQGGSGNTIYF. The base sequence is TGTGCCAGCAGCCTACAGGGAGGGTCTGGAAACACCATATATTTT.